What follows is one T cell receptor beta chain and its context. Its antigen is currently unknown. The junction had 9 bases not matched to a gene; V was cut back by 2 bases and J by 5 bases. CDR3 length: 15 residues. Germline CDR1 reads SEHNR; CDR2 reads FQNEAQ (reference sequence). The sample is drawn from a study of shared clonotypes between healthy human individuals. Naive CD45RA+ and memory CD45RA-negative subsets were split from CD4+ cells. In the authors' workflow: Junction-only sequences without quality scores came from ImmunoSEQ, so filtering differed. This table comes from immunoSEQ multiplex PCR, and its TCRdb copy is limited to in-frame clones, with some not included. V, J and clone size were drawn from that table, and D and trimming were deduced from the DNA. The sample has over 2 million clones; about 95% are singletons. Overall study findings and caveats: Clonotypes not shared had lower generation probabilities than those common to all four donors. Represented genetic and exposure-history diversity was restricted by having few donors.

The receptor's source is a man between 18 and 35 years old in good health. This rearrangement joins TRBV7-9 to TRBJ2-7; TRBD2 matches at 7 bases. Sequenced sample: naive CD4+ T cells sorted from blood. Subset described: CD45RA+ positively selected. DNA of the CDR3: TGTGCCAGCAGCTTACTTGGGGAGGGGAAGGACGAGCAGTACTTC. Translated, it gives CASSLLGEGKDEQYF.